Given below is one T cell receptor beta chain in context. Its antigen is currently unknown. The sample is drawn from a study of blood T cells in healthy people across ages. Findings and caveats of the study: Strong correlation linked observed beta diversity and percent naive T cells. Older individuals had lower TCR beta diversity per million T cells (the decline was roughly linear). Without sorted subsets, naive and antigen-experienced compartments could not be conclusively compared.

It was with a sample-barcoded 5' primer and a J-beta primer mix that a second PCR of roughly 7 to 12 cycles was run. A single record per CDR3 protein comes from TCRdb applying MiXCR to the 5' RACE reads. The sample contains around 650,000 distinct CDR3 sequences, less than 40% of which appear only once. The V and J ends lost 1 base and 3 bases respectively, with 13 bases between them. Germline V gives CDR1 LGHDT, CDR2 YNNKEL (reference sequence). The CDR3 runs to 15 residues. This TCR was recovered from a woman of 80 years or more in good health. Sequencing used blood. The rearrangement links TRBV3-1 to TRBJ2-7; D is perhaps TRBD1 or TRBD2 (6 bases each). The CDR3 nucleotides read TGTGCCAGCAGCCAAGTGAGGGGGGCGAACTACGAGCAGTACTTC. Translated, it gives CASSQVRGANYEQYF.